A single sample is the source of the 8 T cell receptor beta chains below, sequenced in a study of T cell repertoires in cytomegalovirus infection. TCRdb reprocessed the reads with MiXCR, giving one entry per CDR3 protein. The data contain about 150,000 distinct CDR3 sequences, about 20% of them singletons. The sequenced material came from PBMCs. All receptors come from a human donor in good health (CMV status not recorded). Some clones in this sample may be carry-over from other donors' samples.

The chain combines TRBV5-1 with TRBJ2-1; 8 bases line up with TRBD2. The J segment lost 4 bases and the V segment lost 0 bases, leaving 3 bases of the junction unmatched. The length of the CDR3 is 15 residues. CDR1 is SGHRS, CDR2 YFSETQ, per germline. The CDR3 DNA follows: TGCGCCAGCAGCTTGGAGGCTAGCGGGTACAATGAGCAGTTCTTC. This translates into CASSLEASGYNEQFF.

V is TRBV5-6 and J is TRBJ2-4; weak D call: TRBD2 (6 bases). In germline, CDR1 is SGHDT, CDR2 YYEEEE. The CDR3 is 19 amino acids. V gave up 2 bases and J gave up 8 bases, with 29 bases separating them. The CDR3 sequence is CASSLLLDKPVRGEDIQYF. CDR3 DNA sequence: TGTGCCAGCAGCTTATTGCTGGACAAACCAGTCCGAGGGGAGGACATTCAGTACTTC.

This clonotype showed up just a few times. The chain recombines TRBV28 with TRBJ1-5; TRBD1 might be the D (5 bases). CDR1 and CDR2 (germline): MDHEN, SYDVKM. The CDR3 has 14 amino acids. V was clipped by 5 bases and J by 1 base, with 9 bases between them. The CDR3 sequence: CASSQTVSNQPQHF. CDR3 sequence (DNA): TGTGCCAGCAGTCAGACAGTCAGCAATCAGCCCCAGCATTTT.

The chain uses TRBV18 and TRBJ1-5, with a tentative D call TRBD1 (5 bases). CDR1 and CDR2 from the germline V gene are KGHSH and LQKENI. Trimming shortened V by 2 bases and J by 7 bases, and 9 bases separated the two germline ends. This CDR3 region has 13 residues. CDR3 DNA sequence: TGTGCCAGCTCACCAAGGGGTGAGCAGCCCCAGCATTTT. It codes for CASSPRGEQPQHF.

The chain has TRBV12-3 or TRBV12-4 and TRBJ1-1; no definite D call. This CDR3 is built from 15 residues. V dropped 5 bases and J dropped 0 bases, with 13 bases sitting between them. In DNA, the CDR3 is TGTGCCAGCAGTCAAGAAGGGATTCTGAACACTGAAGCTTTCTTT. It yields the protein CASSQEGILNTEAFF.

The sample holds many counts of this clonotype. The J gene is TRBJ2-7, the V gene TRBV6-1; 12 bases match TRBD2. Germline V gene lookup returns CDR1 MNHNS and CDR2 SASEGT. CDR3 size: 15 residues. V was pared by 5 bases and J by 7 bases, with 9 bases of the junction left unmatched. The CDR3 is CASSPSSGRAKEQYF. The CDR3, as DNA: TGTGCCAGCAGTCCTTCTAGCGGGAGGGCAAAGGAGCAGTACTTC.

This clonotype occurred many times. The chain combines TRBV19 with TRBJ1-3; perhaps TRBD1 as D (5 bases). V was cut by 7 bases and J by 2 bases, with 12 bases left in between. Germline CDR1 reads LNHDA; CDR2 reads SQIVND (reference sequence). This CDR3 is 14 amino acids long. For the CDR3, the DNA is TGTGCCAGTAAGGAGCAGGGTACTGGAAACACCATATATTTT. The encoded protein is CASKEQGTGNTIYF.

This chain uses TRBV5-4 with TRBJ2-3; TRBD2 agrees at 10 bases. The V gene end was trimmed by 4 bases and the J gene end by 4 bases; junction bases not matched to a gene: 3. This CDR3 comprises 14 residues. CDR1 and CDR2 from the germline V gene are SGHNT and YYREEE (reference sequence). Here the CDR3 DNA reads TGTGCCAGCAGCCCTAGCGGGAGTGCAGATACGCAGTATTTT. Translating gives CASSPSGSADTQYF. Based on the CDR3 plus reference TRBV5-4 and TRBJ2-3, the full variable domain is ETGVTQSPTHLIKTRGQQVTLRCSSQSGHNTVSWYQQALGQGPQFIFQYYREEENGRGNFPPRFSGLQFPNYSSELNVNALELDDSALYLCASSPSGSADTQYFGPGTRLTVL.